This TCR beta chain was profiled in a study of post-analysis software for immune sequencing data (dated by TCRdb to between 2014 and 2017). A note on the overall study: Disease courses on record covered relapsing-remitting, secondary progressive and progressive-relapsing multiple sclerosis, though some patients had no subtype annotation. The patient repertoires were compared against approximately eleven previously published healthy control repertoires obtained from donors aged about 6 to 28 years. A subset of samples was prepared in parallel using single-end sample barcoding, then pooled and co-amplified after Illumina adapter ligation. The investigation overall reported the following: Compared with controls, multiple sclerosis patients had significantly lower normalized Chao1 diversity, a finding suggesting substantial peripheral T-cell clonal expansion. The control group was slightly older than the multiple sclerosis patient group. When samples were clustered directly using the F measure, samples prepared in the same batch co-clustered strongly, which prompted a batch-effect correction.

Preparation of the library involved PCR. TCRdb shows the sequencer as Illumina HiSeq 2500. To reduce PCR and sequencing biases, unique molecular identifiers were built into the TCR beta cDNA libraries. Per 1 to 10 million input T cells, approximately 500,000 cDNA molecules were obtained, such that each molecule approximated one T cell. The patient libraries were prepared and sequenced using the same protocol as the earlier healthy control dataset. Within a given batch, samples were prepared together, multiplexed and sequenced on the same HiSeq lane. Per the authors' processing: Raw barcoded reads were processed with MIGEC, and single-read molecular identifier groups were discarded before consensus assembly and CDR3 extraction. VDJtools was used for post-analysis of the clonotype tables, and diversity was normalized by down-sampling every dataset to the size of the smallest sample. In repertoire overlap clustering, CDR3 amino acid sequences, but not nucleotide sequences, were matched to correct batch-related cross-sample contamination. TCRdb itself trimmed the public reads at Q25 with fastp, ran MiXCR and retained productive beta chains. Entries are consolidated by CDR3 protein sequence, retaining the most common genes and DNA. These V and J calls originate from TCRdb's pipeline instead of the authors' own analysis. For this sample there are some 690,000 distinct CDR3 sequences; approximately 30% appear just once. More than 0.45% of the sample is in the top ten clones.

To demonstrate the VDJtools post-analysis software, the study profiled TCR beta repertoires from the peripheral blood of around 13 young patients with multiple sclerosis. Multiple sclerosis patients were children and adolescents aged roughly 6 to 17 years. Note on this clonotype: The antigen this receptor binds is unknown. Base quality data are lacking; no much larger clone is found one base away.

The origin of this receptor is a girl aged 10 to 17 with multiple sclerosis. Sequencing was carried out using blood.

The bases read TGTGCCACCAGTGGGGGGACTAGCGGGGACGTGCGGAACGAGCAGTACTTC. Its protein reads: CATSGGTSGDVRNEQYF. This chain joins TRBV24-1 to TRBJ2-7; TRBD2 matches 13 bases in the middle. The cysteine opens and the phenylalanine closes a CDR3 of 17 amino acids. Only the CDR3 portion is preserved as DNA: 51 bases, with reading frame beginning at the first base. Germline trimming: 5 bases from V, 5 bases from J; junction bases outside gene matches: 11. As encoded in the germline V gene, CDR1 is KGHDR while CDR2 is SFDVKD.